What follows are 17 T cell receptor beta chains derived from one specimen sequenced in a study of T cells in Graves' hyperthyroidism and ophthalmopathy. TCR beta CDR3 regions were amplified from RNA. A set of HTBI primers served as the primers for a first-round RT-PCR of the TCR CDR3. From the multiplex PCR reads, TCRdb called clonotypes with MiXCR, one entry per CDR3 protein. Here the sample spans around 580,000 distinct CDR3 sequences, roughly 50% being singletons. Sequenced: peripheral blood or thyroid tissue (not recorded which). The source of these receptors is a woman under 30 with Graves' hyperthyroidism.

At least ten counts were recorded for this clonotype. This chain links TRBV2 with TRBJ1-1, with a tentative D call TRBD1 (5 bases). Trimming left V 3 bases short and J 10 bases short, with 12 bases between. Germline V gives CDR1 SNHLY, CDR2 FYNNEI. The CDR3 totals 12 residues. CDR3 DNA: TGTGCCAGCAGTGATGGGGCGCGCGGAGCTTTCTTT. Translating gives CASSDGARGAFF. The full variable domain, with the rest looked up from reference TRBV2 and TRBJ1-1, is EPEVTQTPSHQVTQMGQEVILRCVPISNHLYFYWYRQILGQKVEFLVSFYNNEISEKSEIFDDQFSVERPDGSNFTLKIRSTKLEDSAMYFCASSDGARGAFFGQGTRLTVV.

In this sample, this clonotype turned up many times. The gene calls are TRBV9 and TRBJ1-2, with D perhaps TRBD1 (5 bases). The V gene lost 4 bases and the J gene lost 3 bases, with 13 bases spanning the gap. The CDR3 loop spans 14 amino acids. Per germline, CDR1 SGDLS and CDR2 YYNGEE. CDR3 DNA: TGTGCCAGCAGCTTCCGGGACGCGCACTATGGCTACACCTTC. Encoded protein: CASSFRDAHYGYTF.

The sample holds many counts of this clonotype. The chain is built from TRBV12-5 and TRBJ2-5; D gene uncertain. CDR1 is LGHNT and CDR2 is FRNRAP in the germline V gene. Trimming stripped 1 base from V and 1 base from J, with 7 bases between. CDR3 length: 14 residues. CDR3 region: CASGLGGSQETQYF. In DNA form, the CDR3 reads TGTGCTAGTGGTTTGGGCGGCAGCCAAGAGACCCAGTACTTC.

The chain combines TRBV25-1 with TRBJ2-7, with 8 nucleotides matching TRBD2. CDR1 is MGHDK and CDR2 is SYGVNS in the germline V gene. V lost 11 bases, J lost 4 bases, and 7 bases stayed unmatched. This CDR3 has 12 amino acids. Written as DNA, the CDR3 is TGTGCCGCTAGAGAGCGGGAGTACGAGCAGTACTTC. Translated: CAAREREYEQYF.

Many counts were recorded for this clonotype. V and J are TRBV7-6 and TRBJ1-1; D is unresolved. Germline V gene lookup returns CDR1 SGHVS and CDR2 FNYEAQ. V gave up 2 bases and J gave up 1 base, with 5 bases separating them. This CDR3 is built from 13 residues. The DNA of the CDR3 is TGTGCCAGCAGCTTACTGGAGAACACTGAAGCTTTCTTT. Protein: CASSLLENTEAFF.

Remarks on this clonotype: Its ends do not fully match the called genes, so a read error is possible. CDR3 sequence: CASSYGAGGHTEAF. The CDR3 bases are TGTGCCAGCAGTTACGGGGCTGGGGGCCACACTGAAGCTTTC. The J gene is TRBJ2-6, the V gene TRBV6-5; D is perhaps TRBD1 (6 bases). CDR1 MNHEY and CDR2 SVGAGI come from the germline V gene. This CDR3 comprises 14 residues.

The chain joins TRBV29-1 to TRBJ1-1, with 9 bases matching TRBD1. V shed 8 bases and J 5 bases; nucleotides not matched to a gene: 6. Germline V gene lookup returns CDR1 SQVTM and CDR2 ANQGSEA. The CDR3 sequence is 12 residues long. The CDR3 reads CSSRDRATEAFF. DNA for the CDR3: TGCAGCAGTCGGGACAGGGCTACTGAAGCTTTCTTT.

V and J are TRBV12-3 or TRBV12-4 and TRBJ2-5; TRBD1 agrees at 10 bases. Trimming removed 1 base from V and 5 bases from J; junction bases left unmatched: 10. The CDR3 consists of 17 residues. CDR3 in amino acids: CASSLGNRDRGPETQYF. The DNA of the CDR3 is TGTGCCAGCAGTTTAGGCAACCGGGACAGGGGTCCGGAGACCCAGTACTTC.

Here the CDR3 reads CSVDDRSATGNTIYF. The CDR3 bases are TGCAGCGTTGACGATCGCAGCGCAACCGGAAACACCATATATTTT. The rearrangement joins TRBV29-1 to TRBJ1-3; D unresolved. Germline V CDR1 and CDR2: SQVTM, ANQGSEA. The CDR3 extends over 15 amino acids. V was trimmed by 3 bases and J by 4 bases, leaving 16 bases between them. Supplemented by reference TRBV29-1 and TRBJ1-3, the full variable domain reads SAVISQKPSRDICQRGTSLTIQCQVDSQVTMMFWYRQQPGQSLTLIATANQGSEATYESGFVIDKFPISRPNLTFSTLTVSNMSPEDSSIYLCSVDDRSATGNTIYFGEGSWLTVV.

V is TRBV30 and J is TRBJ2-2; D gene unclear. Germline values: CDR1 GTSNPN, CDR2 SVGIG (reference sequence). The CDR3 is 13 amino acids. Deletions cut 2 bases from V and 1 base from J, with 5 bases between. CDR3 in amino acids: CAWSTGNTGELFF. CDR3 DNA: TGTGCCTGGAGTACTGGGAACACCGGGGAGCTGTTTTTT. Combining the CDR3 with reference TRBV30 and TRBJ2-2 gives the whole variable domain SQTIHQWPATLVQPVGSPLSLECTVEGTSNPNLYWYRQAAGRGLQLLFYSVGIGQISSEVPQNLSASRPQDRQFILSSKKLLLSDSGFYLCAWSTGNTGELFFGEGSRLTVL.

At least ten counts were recorded for this clonotype. The chain links TRBV20-1 to TRBJ2-7; no clear D. The CDR3 spans 14 residues. The V gene's germline CDR1 is DFQATT and CDR2 SNEGSKA (reference sequence). With 4 bases removed from V and 7 bases from J, the gap between germline ends came to 20 bases. The DNA of the CDR3 is TGCAGTGCTAAAGGTATCCTCTGGGGTAGAGAGCAGTACTTC. Its translation is CSAKGILWGREQYF.

This clonotype was picked up a small number of times. The chain carries TRBV5-1 and TRBJ2-5; 11 bases map to TRBD2. V trimming: 4 bases; J trimming: 2 bases; junction bases outside the gene matches: 4. The CDR3 totals 15 residues. Germline CDR1 SGHRS, CDR2 YFSETQ. The chain's CDR3 is CASSMGLAAQETQYF. The CDR3 DNA follows: TGCGCCAGCAGCATGGGACTAGCGGCGCAAGAGACCCAGTACTTC. Combining the CDR3 with reference TRBV5-1 and TRBJ2-5 gives the whole variable domain KAGVTQTPRYLIKTRGQQVTLSCSPISGHRSVSWYQQTPGQGLQFLFEYFSETQRNKGNFPGRFSGRQFSNSRSEMNVSTLELGDSALYLCASSMGLAAQETQYFGPGTRLLVL.

This clonotype was counted only a few times. The rearrangement uses TRBV7-9 and TRBJ1-3; D gene uncertain. Germline lookup yields CDR1 SEHNR and CDR2 FQNEAQ (reference sequence). The CDR3 is made up of 16 amino acids. V was shortened by 2 bases and J by 0 bases, with 11 bases between the two germline ends. CDR3 residues: CASSLLPGISGNTIYF. The DNA for the CDR3 is TGTGCCAGCAGCTTATTGCCCGGGATCTCTGGAAACACCATATATTTT.

Notes on this clonotype: Being one base from a much bigger clone, this may be a read error. The rearrangement uses TRBV6-1 and TRBJ2-5; 11 bases line up with TRBD1. Germline loops: CDR1 MNHNS, CDR2 SASEGT. There are 14 residues in the CDR3. Trimming took 3 bases from V and 5 from J; bases not matched to a gene: 2. The CDR3 is CASSEDRGRETQYF. The CDR3 bases are TGTGCCAGCAGTGAGGACAGGGGGCGGGAGACCCAGTACTTC.

The CDR3 loop is CASSPGTGAGEQYF. The CDR3 DNA follows: TGTGCCAGCAGCCCCGGGACAGGGGCGGGCGAGCAGTACTTC. This chain uses TRBV7-9 with TRBJ2-7; 10 bases match TRBD1. V lost 5 bases, J lost 6 bases, and 7 bases stayed unmatched. The CDR3 has 14 residues. The germline V gene encodes CDR1 SEHNR and CDR2 FQNEAQ (reference sequence).

Many counts were recorded for this clonotype. The chain joins TRBV19 to TRBJ1-1, with D unclear. The germline V gene encodes CDR1 LNHDA and CDR2 SQIVND (reference sequence). The CDR3 covers 13 residues. V dropped 5 bases and J dropped 1 base, with 8 bases sitting between them. The CDR3 DNA follows: TGTGCCAGTAGTTGGTCTGGGAACACTGAAGCTTTCTTT. Translated, it gives CASSWSGNTEAFF. The whole variable domain, remainder taken from reference TRBV19 and TRBJ1-1, is DGGITQSPKYLFRKEGQNVTLSCEQNLNHDAMYWYRQDPGQGLRLIYYSQIVNDFQKGDIAEGYSVSREKKESFPLTVTSAQKNPTAFYLCASSWSGNTEAFFGQGTRLTVV.

This clonotype has ten or more counts. The chain recombines TRBV9 with TRBJ1-2; 9 nucleotides match TRBD1. Germline V CDR1 and CDR2: SGDLS, YYNGEE. With 0 bases clipped from V and 5 bases from J, the junction kept 5 bases outside the gene matches. The CDR3 is 15 residues long. CDR3 DNA sequence: TGTGCCAGCAGCGTAGAAGGGACAGGGCGTTATGGCTACACCTTC. Residues: CASSVEGTGRYGYTF.